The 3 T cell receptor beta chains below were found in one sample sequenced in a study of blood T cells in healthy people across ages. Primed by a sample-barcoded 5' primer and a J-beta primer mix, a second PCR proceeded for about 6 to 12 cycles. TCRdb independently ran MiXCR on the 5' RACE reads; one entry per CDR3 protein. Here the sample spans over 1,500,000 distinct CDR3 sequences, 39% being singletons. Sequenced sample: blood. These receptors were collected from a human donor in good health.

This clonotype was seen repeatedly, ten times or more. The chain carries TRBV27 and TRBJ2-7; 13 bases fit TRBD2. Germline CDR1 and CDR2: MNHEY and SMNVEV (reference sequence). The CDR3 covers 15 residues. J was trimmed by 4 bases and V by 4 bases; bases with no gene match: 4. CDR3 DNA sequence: TGTGCCAGCAGTTGGACTAGCGGGGGCGTGTACGAGCAGTACTTC. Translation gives CASSWTSGGVYEQYF.

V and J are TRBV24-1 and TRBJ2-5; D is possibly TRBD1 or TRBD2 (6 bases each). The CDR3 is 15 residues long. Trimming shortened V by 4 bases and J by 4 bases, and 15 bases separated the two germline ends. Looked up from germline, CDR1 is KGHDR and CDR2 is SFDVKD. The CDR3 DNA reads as TGTGCCACCAGTGACCACAGGGAGGAAGGAGAGACCCAGTACTTC. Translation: CATSDHREEGETQYF.

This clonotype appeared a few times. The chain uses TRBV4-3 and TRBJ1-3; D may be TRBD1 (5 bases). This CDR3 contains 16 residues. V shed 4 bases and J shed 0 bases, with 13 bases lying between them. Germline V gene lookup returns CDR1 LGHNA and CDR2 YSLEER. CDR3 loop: CASSLSWRGSGNTIYF. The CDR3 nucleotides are TGCGCCAGCAGCCTATCTTGGAGGGGCTCTGGAAACACCATATATTTT.